There are many counts of the clone carrying this T cell receptor beta chain. Per germline, CDR1 SGHNT and CDR2 YENEEA. This CDR3 spans 17 amino acids. V lost 4 bases, J lost 1 base, and 19 bases lay in between. These data come from a study of T cells in Graves' hyperthyroidism and ophthalmopathy. What was amplified from RNA transcripts were TCR beta CDR3 regions. Carried out on the TCR CDR3, a first-round RT-PCR used the HTBI primer set. TCRdb processed the multiplex PCR reads anew with MiXCR; each CDR3 protein has one entry. The sample consists of approximately 410,000 distinct CDR3 sequences, roughly 15% of them appearing once.

J is TRBJ1-1 and V is TRBV11-3; TRBD1 might be the D (5 bases). Sequenced: blood. This receptor was identified in a man between 18 and 29 years old with Graves' ophthalmopathy. The CDR3 nucleotides are TGTGCCAGCAGCTCATGGTTTAGGCAGGGCAAGAACACTGAAGCTTTCTTT. Its protein product is CASSSWFRQGKNTEAFF.